This T cell receptor beta chain appears in the sequencing data of a study of T cell repertoires in cytomegalovirus infection. Study results and caveats: CMV-specific TCR beta clonotypes restricted by HLA-C dominated the ex vivo response.

TCRdb reanalysed the reads using MiXCR and keeps one entry per CDR3 protein. Here the sample spans approximately 400,000 distinct CDR3 sequences, approximately 32% being singletons. CDR3 length equals 14 residues. Germline V lookup: CDR1 LNHDA, CDR2 SQIVND (reference sequence). The V end was cut by 0 bases, the J end by 0 bases, with 5 bases between. Notes on this clonotype: Its antigen is undetermined.

Sequencing used PBMCs. The sequence came from a human donor in good health (CMV status not recorded). Some clones in this sample may be carry-over from other donors' samples. The J gene is TRBJ1-1, the V gene TRBV19; unclear D gene. CDR3 region: CASSIDLLNTEAFF. Written as DNA, the CDR3 is TGTGCCAGTAGTATAGATCTCCTGAACACTGAAGCTTTCTTT.